Below are 25 T cell receptor beta chains sequenced from a single sample in a study of T cells in Graves' hyperthyroidism and ophthalmopathy. Amplification of TCR beta CDR3 regions was performed using RNA transcripts as template. First-round RT-PCR targeting the TCR CDR3 was performed with the HTBI primer set. TCRdb re-derived calls from the multiplex PCR reads in MiXCR, one entry per CDR3 protein. The table records under 350,000 distinct CDR3 sequences, roughly a fifth of them present only once. Sequencing used blood. The receptors were gathered from a woman aged 50 to 60 with Graves' hyperthyroidism.

The chain carries TRBV14 and TRBJ2-1; TRBD2 matches 12 bases. Per germline, CDR1 SGHDN and CDR2 FVKESK. Losses at the gene ends were 1 base for V and 9 bases for J; bases not matched to a gene: 13. The length of the CDR3 is 18 residues. The CDR3 DNA sequence: TGTGCCAGCAGCCAAGTTGAGCGTCTAGCGGGAGGGCCAGGTGAGCAGTTCTTC. Residues: CASSQVERLAGGPGEQFF.

This clonotype was recorded only once. The genes are TRBV29-1 and TRBJ2-5; 7 bases are shared with TRBD1. Unmatched junction bases numbered 8, after V lost 5 bases and J lost 5 bases. Germline lookup yields CDR1 SQVTM and CDR2 ANQGSEA. The CDR3 runs 13 residues. The CDR3 sequence is CSVSRGLVETQYF. Here the CDR3 DNA reads TGCAGCGTTAGTAGGGGGCTTGTGGAGACCCAGTACTTC.

This clonotype came up once. The chain has TRBV9 and TRBJ2-7; 8 bases match TRBD2. This CDR3 has 16 amino acids. V lost 0 bases, J lost 6 bases, and 11 bases stayed unmatched. Germline CDR1 is SGDLS and CDR2 is YYNGEE. CDR3 sequence reads: CASSVATASGSSEQYF. The DNA of the CDR3 is TGTGCCAGCAGCGTAGCTACGGCCAGCGGGAGTAGCGAGCAGTACTTC. Full variable domain (outside the CDR3, taken from reference TRBV9 and TRBJ2-7): DSGVTQTPKHLITATGQRVTLRCSPRSGDLSVYWYQQSLDQGLQFLIQYYNGEERAKGNILERFSAQQFPDLHSELNLSSLELGDSALYFCASSVATASGSSEQYFGPGTRLTVT.

This clonotype has only a few counts. V usage is TRBV5-1 and J usage is TRBJ1-1, with a weak D call TRBD1 (5 bases). CDR1 and CDR2 from the germline V gene are SGHRS and YFSETQ. The V end lost 6 bases, the J end lost 4 bases, and 7 bases lay between the germline ends. The CDR3 loop spans 11 amino acids. This CDR3 reads CASMQGTEAFF. The CDR3 DNA reads as TGCGCCAGCATGCAGGGCACTGAAGCTTTCTTT.

The chain has TRBV10-3 and TRBJ1-1, with D unresolved. Germline V gene data show CDR1 as ENHRY and CDR2 as SYGVKD. This CDR3 comprises 11 residues. V was trimmed by 2 bases and J by 11 bases, leaving 9 bases between them. The CDR3 DNA follows: TGTGCCATCAGTGAGGGTTCTAAGGCTTTCTTT. Protein: CAISEGSKAFF.

This clonotype was found many times. The chain uses TRBV20-1 and TRBJ1-4; 9 bases line up with TRBD1. The J segment lost 4 bases and the V segment lost 5 bases, leaving 2 bases of the junction unmatched. The germline V gene encodes CDR1 DFQATT and CDR2 SNEGSKA (reference sequence). This CDR3 spans 13 amino acids. The CDR3 protein is CSAGGQGNEKLFF. The CDR3 region has the DNA TGCAGTGCTGGGGGACAGGGTAATGAAAAACTGTTTTTT.

This clonotype was detected many times. The gene calls are TRBV6-2 or TRBV6-3 and TRBJ2-7; D is perhaps TRBD2 (6 bases). Trimming pared 6 bases from V and 1 base from J, leaving 10 bases between. The CDR3 totals 13 residues. Germline CDR1 is MNHEY and CDR2 is SVGEGT. The CDR3 spells CASRDLASYEQYF. The CDR3 coding sequence is TGTGCCAGCAGGGACCTAGCGTCCTACGAGCAGTACTTC.

This clonotype was found many times. The chain couples TRBV27 to TRBJ1-5; the match to TRBD1 covers 7 bases. Germline loops: CDR1 MNHEY, CDR2 SMNVEV (reference sequence). V lost 6 bases and J lost 4; bases outside the gene matches: 12. The CDR3 covers 16 residues. CDR3 amino acids: CASSPLGGTLNQPQHF. The CDR3 nucleotides read TGTGCCAGCAGCCCTTTAGGGGGCACCCTGAATCAGCCCCAGCATTTT.

Many counts were recorded for this clonotype. The chain links TRBV2 to TRBJ2-7, with unresolved D. Germline V CDR1 and CDR2: SNHLY, FYNNEI. V was clipped by 6 bases and J by 6 bases, with 9 bases between them. This CDR3 is 11 amino acids long. DNA of the CDR3: TGTGCCAGCAGCCCGGACCGCGAGCAGTACTTC. Translation gives CASSPDREQYF.

This clonotype was counted only a few times. The chain couples TRBV7-9 to TRBJ2-1; no firm D call. Germline V gene lookup returns CDR1 SEHNR and CDR2 FQNEAQ (reference sequence). The length of the CDR3 is 13 residues. V lost 5 bases and J 5 bases, leaving 10 bases between the germline ends. CDR3 DNA sequence: TGTGCCAGCAGCACACGATGGAACAATGAGCAGTTCTTC. Protein sequence: CASSTRWNNEQFF.

J is TRBJ1-2 and V is TRBV2; maybe TRBD1 (5 bases). Trimming removed 6 bases from V and 6 bases from J, with 11 bases in between. Germline lookup yields CDR1 SNHLY and CDR2 FYNNEI. CDR3 length equals 12 residues. CDR3 loop: CASRGTFNGYTF. As DNA, the CDR3 is TGTGCCAGCAGGGGGACGTTCAATGGCTACACCTTC. Based on the CDR3 plus reference TRBV2 and TRBJ1-2, the full variable domain is EPEVTQTPSHQVTQMGQEVILRCVPISNHLYFYWYRQILGQKVEFLVSFYNNEISEKSEIFDDQFSVERPDGSNFTLKIRSTKLEDSAMYFCASRGTFNGYTFGSGTRLTVV.

This clonotype has a count of ten or more. The chain employs TRBV6-2 or TRBV6-3 and TRBJ2-7; no clear D gene. The germline CDR1 and CDR2 sequences are MNHEY and SVGEGT. The CDR3 has 12 amino acids. V lost 4 bases and J 7 bases, leaving 11 bases between the germline ends. In DNA form, the CDR3 reads TGTGCCAGCAGTTCCGGACCCGTAGAGCAGTACTTC. Residues: CASSSGPVEQYF.

Ten or more counts support this clonotype. This rearrangement joins TRBV18 to TRBJ2-1, with D perhaps given as TRBD1 or TRBD2 (5 bases each). The CDR3 extends over 15 amino acids. V lost 0 bases and J lost 5, with 11 bases in between. CDR1 KGHSH and CDR2 LQKENI come from the germline V gene. CDR3 bases: TGTGCCAGCTCACCACCAACGAGGGGACACAATGAGCAGTTCTTC. Protein: CASSPPTRGHNEQFF.

This clonotype was detected ten times or more. CDR3 nucleotides: TGTGCCAGCGGGACTTATAGCCAAGAGACCCAGTACTTC. Translated, it gives CASGTYSQETQYF. V is TRBV11-2 and J is TRBJ2-5; possible D gene TRBD2, 6 bases. CDR1 and CDR2 (germline): SGHAT, FQNNGV. V was clipped by 8 bases and J by 1 base, with 11 bases between them. This CDR3 spans 13 amino acids.

This chain links TRBV7-2 with TRBJ1-1; D is possibly TRBD1 (5 bases). CDR1 and CDR2 (germline): SGHTA, FQGNSA. V gave up 4 bases and J gave up 11 bases, with 11 bases separating them. CDR3 length equals 11 residues. The CDR3 DNA follows: TGTGCCAGCAGCTCGGGGCGGGCTGCTTTCTTT. It codes for CASSSGRAAFF.

This clonotype came up many times. The V and J genes are TRBV2 and TRBJ2-5, with 7 bases fitting TRBD2. J gave up 1 base and V 6 bases, and 11 bases lay outside the gene matches. The V gene's germline CDR1 is SNHLY and CDR2 FYNNEI. The CDR3 length is 16 residues. The CDR3 sequence: CASSGGPSGLQETQYF. The CDR3 nucleotides read TGTGCCAGCAGCGGCGGGCCTAGCGGCCTCCAAGAGACCCAGTACTTC.

This clonotype was found many times. This chain joins TRBV20-1 and TRBJ2-1, with D unclear. This CDR3 is built from 15 residues. Germline CDR1 DFQATT, CDR2 SNEGSKA (reference sequence). Trimming left V 3 bases short and J 2 bases short, with 14 bases between. The CDR3 reads CSARPLGSTYNEQFF. The CDR3 bases are TGCAGTGCTAGGCCCCTAGGGTCCACCTACAATGAGCAGTTCTTC.

This clonotype was found once. The rearrangement joins TRBV20-1 to TRBJ2-3; D not resolved. V lost 1 base and J 8 bases, leaving 19 bases between the germline ends. The germline V gene encodes CDR1 DFQATT and CDR2 SNEGSKA (reference sequence). CDR3 length equals 15 residues. The CDR3 region has the DNA TGCAGTGCTAGAGTCATGGAGTCGGGCTTTGGTACGCAGTATTTT. Translating gives CSARVMESGFGTQYF.

This clonotype was observed once. V gene TRBV5-1 combines with J gene TRBJ1-1; D gene uncertain. The ends were cut back, 3 bases at V and 1 base at J, with 7 bases in the middle. The CDR3 sequence is 13 residues long. CDR1 is SGHRS, CDR2 YFSETQ, per germline. CDR3 sequence reads: CASSSDTNTEAFF. The CDR3 nucleotides are TGCGCCAGCAGCTCCGACACGAACACTGAAGCTTTCTTT.

The chain employs TRBV20-1 and TRBJ2-7, with 9 nucleotides matching TRBD2. Germline values: CDR1 DFQATT, CDR2 SNEGSKA (reference sequence). CDR3 size: 15 residues. The V and J ends lost 1 base and 4 bases, in that order; junction bases with no gene match: 8. The CDR3 coding sequence is TGCAGTGCTAGAGCCACCTTCAGCGGGGGGTACGAGCAGTACTTC. It is translated as CSARATFSGGYEQYF.

The rearrangement links TRBV10-3 to TRBJ2-7; 7 positions agree with TRBD2. Germline loops: CDR1 ENHRY, CDR2 SYGVKD. With 7 bases clipped from V and 5 bases from J, the junction kept 14 bases outside the gene matches. CDR3 length equals 15 residues. The CDR3 DNA reads as TGTGCCATCACCTGGGGGGGGGATGGGAACGACGAGCAGTACTTC. This codes for CAITWGGDGNDEQYF.

This clonotype was counted at least ten times. This chain joins TRBV30 and TRBJ2-1; no definite D call. The CDR3 covers 13 residues. Trimming shortened V by 3 bases and J by 10 bases, and 16 bases separated the two germline ends. CDR1 and CDR2 from the germline V gene are GTSNPN and SVGIG (reference sequence). The DNA for the CDR3 is TGTGCCTGGAGCGCGGCGCCCTTCGAGGAGCAGTTCTTC. Its translation: CAWSAAPFEEQFF.

The chain carries TRBV6-2 or TRBV6-3 and TRBJ2-3; D might be TRBD2 (7 bases). This CDR3 region has 16 residues. The V end lost 7 bases, the J end lost 1 base, and 18 bases lay between the germline ends. In germline, CDR1 is MNHEY, CDR2 SVGEGT. The DNA for the CDR3 is TGTGCCAGCACCCCCTGGGGGGGGCGGGGCACAGATACGCAGTATTTT. Residues: CASTPWGGRGTDTQYF.

This clonotype has at least ten counts. V gene TRBV12-3 or TRBV12-4 combines with J gene TRBJ2-7; TRBD1 aligns across 7 bases. Trimming removed 6 bases from V and 1 base from J; junction bases left unmatched: 6. This CDR3 is built from 14 residues. The CDR3 sequence is CASRRDSRSYEQYF. The CDR3 nucleotides are TGTGCCAGCAGACGGGACAGTAGATCCTACGAGCAGTACTTC.

This clonotype was detected a few times. This rearrangement joins TRBV30 to TRBJ2-1; D not certain. This CDR3 has 12 amino acids. Germline V gene sequence: CDR1 GTSNPN, CDR2 SVGIG (reference sequence). Trimming took 6 bases from V and 6 from J, leaving 12 bases between them. The chain's CDR3 is CACRSWSNEQFF. The CDR3 DNA is TGTGCCTGCCGATCATGGTCCAATGAGCAGTTCTTC.